The TCR beta chain described here comes from a study of response to subunit inactivated influenza vaccine. Points from the study as a whole: There was a suggestion from the authors that each seasonal influenza vaccination recruits few new T cells.

On this clonotype itself: Its antigen remains unidentified.

TCRdb re-analysed the RT-PCR reads in MiXCR, keeping a single row per CDR3 protein. The sample contains about 300,000 distinct CDR3 sequences, around a fifth of which appear only once. CDR1 and CDR2 (germline): DFQATT, SNEGSKA (reference sequence). This CDR3 is 15 amino acids long. The V end lost 3 bases, the J end lost 0 bases, and 13 bases lay between the germline ends. Sequencing was performed on PBMCs from blood, taken around 22 months after vaccination. The chain links TRBV20-1 to TRBJ2-3; maybe TRBD2 (6 bases). This TCR came from a man aged 45-69 years who received an inactivated influenza vaccine. CDR3 sequence: CSASRDWGSTDTQYF. The CDR3 region has the DNA TGCAGTGCTAGCCGGGACTGGGGTAGCACAGATACGCAGTATTTT.